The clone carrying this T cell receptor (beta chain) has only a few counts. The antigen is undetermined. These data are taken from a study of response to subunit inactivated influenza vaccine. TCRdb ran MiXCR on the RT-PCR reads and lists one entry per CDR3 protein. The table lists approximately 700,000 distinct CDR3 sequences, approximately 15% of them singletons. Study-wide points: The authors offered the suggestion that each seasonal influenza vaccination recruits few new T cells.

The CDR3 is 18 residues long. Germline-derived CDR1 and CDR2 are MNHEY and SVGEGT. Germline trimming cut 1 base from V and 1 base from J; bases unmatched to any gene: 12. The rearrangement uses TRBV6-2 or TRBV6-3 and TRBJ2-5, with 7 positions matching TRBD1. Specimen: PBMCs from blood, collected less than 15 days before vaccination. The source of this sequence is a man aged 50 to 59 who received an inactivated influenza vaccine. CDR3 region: CASSYFPSRDSTQETQYF. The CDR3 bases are TGTGCCAGCAGTTACTTCCCAAGTAGGGACAGCACCCAAGAGACCCAGTACTTC.